This T cell receptor beta chain came from a study of T cell changes during pregnancy in multiple sclerosis. Produced via immunoSEQ multiplex PCR; TCRdb's table is partial and in-frame only. This sample has some 110,000 clones, with approximately 90% found just once. The germline CDR1 and CDR2 sequences are SGHTA and FQGTGA. CDR3 length equals 13 residues. Germline trimming cut 4 bases from V and 11 bases from J; bases unmatched to any gene: 6. The chain combines TRBV7-3 with TRBJ1-1, with 11 bases aligning to TRBD1. The TCR sequence derives from a female donor with multiple sclerosis, enrolled in a pregnancy study. Here the sequenced sample was peripheral blood, taken in the third trimester of pregnancy. Written as DNA, the CDR3 is TGTGCCAGCAGCTCGGACAGGGGGCGGCAGGCTTTCTTT. It translates to CASSSDRGRQAFF. The whole variable domain, filled in from reference TRBV7-3 and TRBJ1-1, reads GAGVSQTPSNKVTEKGKYVELRCDPISGHTALYWYRQSLGQGPEFLIYFQGTGAADDSGLPNDRFFAVRPEGSVSTLKIQRTERGDSAVYLCASSSDRGRQAFFGQGTRLTVV.